The entry below describes one TCR beta chain. Its antigen is still unknown. This sample was taken from a study of blood T cells in healthy people across ages. General study findings and limits: Versus aged donors, long-lived donors had higher diversity and more naive CD4+ cells. Per million T cells, the diversity of TCR beta decreased roughly linearly as age advanced.

Between the trimmed V and J ends, which lost 5 bases and 10 bases, there was a span of 21 bases. The CDR3 extends over 15 amino acids. Per germline, CDR1 KGHDR and CDR2 SFDVKD. Combining a sample-barcoded 5' primer with a J-beta primer mix, a second PCR ran for roughly 7 to 11 cycles. TCRdb analysed the 5' RACE reads with MiXCR anew, one entry per CDR3 protein. The table has 650,000 to 900,000 distinct CDR3 sequences, 60% to 80% seen once. The sample consisted of blood. The clonotype comes from a man younger than 45 in good health. The chain carries TRBV24-1 and TRBJ2-3; no definite D call. The CDR3 bases are TGTGCCACCAGTGTCCCCCGACCCAGGCGACATCCGCAGTATTTT. This translates into CATSVPRPRRHPQYF.